A single sample gave rise to the 27 T cell receptor beta chains below, sequenced in a study of beta chain features in type 1 diabetes. Broader study findings: Type 1 diabetes patients had TCRB CDR3s that were shorter (moderately but significantly so) in all four CD4+ subsets.

These receptors' antigens are unknown. Investigators reverse transcribed all isolated RNA, so they sequenced expressed TCRB transcripts. Profiling relied on immunoSEQ multiplex PCR, and the TCRdb table lists in-frame clones only, not all of them. The sample yields over 200,000 clones, roughly a tenth seen once. Sample: naive CD4+ T cells from blood. The receptors stem from a man aged 25-40 years with type 1 diabetes.

The rearrangement links TRBV5-1 to TRBJ2-2, with a tentative D call TRBD2 (5 bases). This CDR3 spans 16 amino acids. V dropped 2 bases and J dropped 1 base, with 12 bases sitting between them. Germline CDR1 SGHRS, CDR2 YFSETQ. CDR3: CASSFRGPGNTGELFF. The CDR3 DNA reads TGCGCCAGCAGCTTTCGAGGGCCAGGGAACACCGGGGAGCTGTTTTTT.

The chain joins TRBV7-2 to TRBJ1-2, with 8 bases identical to TRBD1. This CDR3 comprises 15 residues. Looked up from germline, CDR1 is SGHTA and CDR2 is FQGNSA. J lost 4 bases, V lost 2 bases, and 6 bases had no gene match. CDR3 residues: CASSLRGGQAYGYTF. CDR3 nucleotide sequence: TGTGCCAGCAGCTTACGTGGGGGACAGGCCTATGGCTACACCTTC.

The CDR3 sequence: CASSGGLAGYYEQYF. The CDR3, as DNA: TGTGCCAGCAGTGGTGGTCTAGCGGGGTACTACGAGCAGTACTTC. The V gene is TRBV9, the J gene TRBJ2-7; TRBD2 matches at 9 bases. V was clipped by 5 bases and J by 3 bases; unmatched bases: 9. The CDR3 sequence is 15 residues long. Germline-derived CDR1 and CDR2 are SGDLS and YYNGEE.

This CDR3 reads CASSLLAGAYTDTQYF. The CDR3 nucleotides read TGCGCCAGCAGCTTGCTAGCGGGGGCCTACACAGATACGCAGTATTTT. The V gene is TRBV5-1, the J gene TRBJ2-3; 10 nucleotides match TRBD2. Germline V lookup: CDR1 SGHRS, CDR2 YFSETQ. This CDR3 has 16 residues. J was trimmed by 2 bases and V by 1 base; bases with no gene match: 4.

This clone was detected only a few times. The chain carries TRBV4-2 and TRBJ2-7, with D maybe TRBD1 (6 bases). V lost 3 bases and J lost 3, with 12 bases in between. Germline values: CDR1 LGHNA, CDR2 YNFKEQ. CDR3 length: 14 amino acids. The CDR3 DNA reads TGTGCCAGCAGCCAGGGACAAACAAGCTACGAGCAGTACTTC. Protein: CASSQGQTSYEQYF.

The chain recombines TRBV11-2 with TRBJ2-7; 7 bases line up with TRBD1. The CDR3 contains 15 residues. Trimming removed 4 bases from V and 1 base from J; junction bases left unmatched: 7. Per the germline V gene, CDR1 is SGHAT and CDR2 is FQNNGV. As DNA, the CDR3 is TGTGCCAGCAGCTCACTCCAGGGGGAGTCCTACGAGCAGTACTTC. It translates to CASSSLQGESYEQYF.

The chain uses TRBV6-5 and TRBJ2-7; 10 bases match TRBD1. V was clipped by 0 bases and J by 2 bases; unmatched bases: 4. This CDR3 is built from 16 residues. CDR1 and CDR2 (germline): MNHEY, SVGAGI. The CDR3 spells CASSYSGTGAAYEQYF. CDR3 bases: TGTGCCAGCAGTTACTCCGGGACAGGGGCTGCCTACGAGCAGTACTTC.

The chain employs TRBV7-2 and TRBJ2-2; 10 bases agree with TRBD1. This CDR3 contains 15 residues. Germline V gene lookup returns CDR1 SGHTA and CDR2 FQGNSA. V gave up 5 bases and J gave up 7 bases; unmatched junction bases: 7. CDR3 nucleotides: TGTGCCAGCAGCCTGAGGACAGGGGGTAACGGGGAGCTGTTTTTT. Its protein is CASSLRTGGNGELFF.

This chain's CDR3 is CAWRARSGNTIYF. DNA for the CDR3: TGTGCCTGGAGAGCCCGCTCTGGAAACACCATATATTTT. The V and J genes are TRBV30 and TRBJ1-3; D gene uncertain. Germline V gene sequence: CDR1 GTSNPN, CDR2 SVGIG (reference sequence). V shed 3 bases and J shed 0 bases, with 6 bases lying between them. The CDR3 spans 13 residues.

This clone was detected a few times. The chain uses TRBV11-1 and TRBJ1-4; 7 positions match TRBD1. This CDR3 region has 14 residues. After removal of 5 bases from V and 4 bases from J, the junction contained 4 bases not matched to a gene. Germline CDR1 reads SGHAT; CDR2 reads FQDESV (reference sequence). The CDR3 coding sequence is TGTGCCAGCAGCCAACAGGGGAATAATGAAAAACTGTTTTTT. Its translation is CASSQQGNNEKLFF.

This chain uses TRBV5-1 with TRBJ1-1, with D perhaps TRBD1 (6 bases). Per germline, CDR1 SGHRS and CDR2 YFSETQ. The V end lost 1 base, the J end lost 1 base, and 11 bases lay between the germline ends. This CDR3 spans 15 amino acids. CDR3 in amino acids: CASSLSGHTNTEAFF. CDR3 bases: TGCGCCAGCAGCTTGTCGGGACACACGAACACTGAAGCTTTCTTT.

This clone was detected a few times. The chain carries TRBV18 and TRBJ2-6; no firm D call. From germline, CDR1 is KGHSH and CDR2 LQKENI. The CDR3 is 16 amino acids. The ends were cut back, 1 base at V and 2 bases at J, with 9 bases in the middle. CDR3 nucleotide sequence: TGTGCCAGCTCACCACTCTCGGGTACTGGGGCCAACGTCCTGACTTTC. Its protein is CASSPLSGTGANVLTF.

This clone was counted only a few times. The rearrangement uses TRBV7-3 and TRBJ2-5; 8 bases fit TRBD2. The CDR3 sequence is 14 residues long. Germline trimming cut 5 bases from V and 3 bases from J; bases unmatched to any gene: 5. Germline V gene lookup returns CDR1 SGHTA and CDR2 FQGTGA. For the CDR3, the DNA is TGTGCCAGCAGCCTCTCGGGAGGGGAAGAGACCCAGTACTTC. It yields the protein CASSLSGGEETQYF. The entire variable domain, with the rest obtained from reference TRBV7-3 and TRBJ2-5, is as follows: GAGVSQTPSNKVTEKGKYVELRCDPISGHTALYWYRQSLGQGPEFLIYFQGTGAADDSGLPNDRFFAVRPEGSVSTLKIQRTERGDSAVYLCASSLSGGEETQYFGPGTRLLVL.

In its sample, this clone was seen a few times. The chain is built from TRBV19 and TRBJ1-2; D call uncertain. The length of the CDR3 is 15 residues. The germline V gene has CDR1 LNHDA and CDR2 SQIVND (reference sequence). Trimming stripped 5 bases from V and 5 bases from J, with 18 bases between. The CDR3 loop reads CASSPDSSPGYGYTF. The CDR3 region has the DNA TGTGCCAGTAGTCCGGATTCCTCGCCCGGGTATGGCTACACCTTC.

This clone was detected only a few times. The chain carries TRBV6-5 and TRBJ1-5; TRBD1 matches at 7 bases. J was trimmed by 7 bases and V by 6 bases; bases with no gene match: 12. The CDR3 spans 15 residues. Germline values: CDR1 MNHEY, CDR2 SVGAGI. The CDR3 reads CASSPGGGRGQPQHF. Here the CDR3 DNA reads TGTGCCAGCAGCCCCGGAGGGGGCCGAGGCCAGCCCCAGCATTTT.

CDR3 DNA sequence: TGTGCCAGTGCCCCCGACAGACCCTATAATTCACCCCTCCACTTT. Protein: CASAPDRPYNSPLHF. V and J are TRBV19 and TRBJ1-6; possibly TRBD1 for D (5 bases). V lost 8 bases to trimming and J lost 2 bases, with 13 bases between them. The CDR3 loop spans 15 amino acids. Germline assignment: CDR1 LNHDA and CDR2 SQIVND (reference sequence).

The V call is TRBV29-1, the J call TRBJ2-1, with 7 bases lining up with TRBD1. Germline V gives CDR1 SQVTM, CDR2 ANQGSEA. This CDR3 has 16 amino acids. V was pared by 2 bases and J by 7 bases, with 14 bases of the junction left unmatched. This CDR3 is CSVERPGGIIRNEQFF. Here the CDR3 DNA reads TGCAGCGTTGAAAGGCCAGGGGGAATCATAAGGAATGAGCAGTTCTTC.

The rearrangement links TRBV7-2 to TRBJ2-5, with D tentatively TRBD2 (6 bases). Germline assignment: CDR1 SGHTA and CDR2 FQGNSA. V lost 4 bases to trimming and J lost 5 bases, with 14 bases between them. The CDR3 extends over 14 amino acids. As DNA, the CDR3 is TGTGCCAGCAGCTCTCTTAATGGGGGGGAGACCCAGTACTTC. Protein sequence: CASSSLNGGETQYF.

The rearrangement links TRBV7-2 to TRBJ1-5; D is unclear. From germline, CDR1 is SGHTA and CDR2 FQGNSA. The CDR3 length is 15 residues. V was pared by 4 bases and J by 4 bases, with 14 bases between. In DNA, the CDR3 is TGTGCCAGCAGCTACCTATCATCCGGGAATCAGCCCCAGCATTTT. Translating it yields CASSYLSSGNQPQHF.

This clone was picked up a small number of times. This sequence joins TRBV7-3 and TRBJ2-3; D is uncertain. The CDR3 is 13 amino acids. The germline V gene encodes CDR1 SGHTA and CDR2 FQGTGA. V lost 5 bases to trimming and J lost 2 bases, with 8 bases between them. CDR3 sequence (DNA): TGTGCCAGCAGCCCCAGTCCCACAGATACGCAGTATTTT. This translates into CASSPSPTDTQYF.

This clone was picked up a small number of times. V gene TRBV19 combines with J gene TRBJ1-5; D is uncertain. The V gene lost 3 bases and the J gene lost 6 bases, with 6 bases spanning the gap. Germline CDR1 and CDR2: LNHDA and SQIVND (reference sequence). The CDR3 is 12 amino acids. The CDR3 coding sequence is TGTGCCAGTAGTATTGGCATTCAGCCCCAGCATTTT. It encodes CASSIGIQPQHF.

The chain employs TRBV29-1 and TRBJ1-6; D gene unclear. This CDR3 is 15 amino acids long. Germline CDR1 and CDR2: SQVTM and ANQGSEA. The V end was cut by 5 bases, the J end by 4 bases, with 15 bases between. The CDR3 sequence is CSVKAGRLYNSPLHF. CDR3 sequence (DNA): TGCAGCGTTAAAGCCGGCAGGTTGTATAATTCACCCCTCCACTTT. The full variable domain, with the rest looked up from reference TRBV29-1 and TRBJ1-6, is SAVISQKPSRDICQRGTSLTIQCQVDSQVTMMFWYRQQPGQSLTLIATANQGSEATYESGFVIDKFPISRPNLTFSTLTVSNMSPEDSSIYLCSVKAGRLYNSPLHFGNGTRLTVT.

The chain is built from TRBV10-3 and TRBJ2-4, with D perhaps TRBD1 (5 bases). V lost 3 bases to trimming and J lost 3 bases, with 9 bases between them. CDR3 size: 14 residues. Germline V gene sequence: CDR1 ENHRY, CDR2 SYGVKD. The CDR3 is CAISDGQGKNIQYF. The CDR3 nucleotides read TGTGCCATCAGTGATGGCCAGGGCAAAAACATTCAGTACTTC.

CDR3 protein: CASSLVTAGELFF. In DNA, the CDR3 is TGTGCCAGCAGCTTGGTGACAGCCGGGGAGCTGTTTTTT. The genes are TRBV5-4 and TRBJ2-2; weak D call: TRBD1 (5 bases). Germline CDR1 reads SGHNT; CDR2 reads YYREEE (reference sequence). Trimming removed 0 bases at V and 6 bases at J, with 6 bases between. The CDR3 length is 13 residues.

This clone was seen a few times. The chain employs TRBV9 and TRBJ2-3, with TRBD1 identical over 11 bases. The CDR3 consists of 13 residues. The V gene's germline CDR1 is SGDLS and CDR2 YYNGEE. The V and J ends lost 3 bases and 8 bases, in that order; junction bases with no gene match: 2. CDR3 loop: CASSGDRGFTQYF. CDR3 DNA sequence: TGTGCCAGCAGCGGGGACAGGGGGTTTACGCAGTATTTT.

V and J are TRBV19 and TRBJ1-2; no firm D call. Trimming removed 3 bases at V and 2 bases at J, with 4 bases between. Germline-derived CDR1 and CDR2 are LNHDA and SQIVND (reference sequence). The CDR3 has 12 residues. The chain's CDR3 is CASSIMNYGYTF. In DNA, the CDR3 is TGTGCCAGTAGTATCATGAACTATGGCTACACCTTC.

The chain couples TRBV9 to TRBJ1-6, with 9 nucleotides matching TRBD1. This CDR3 spans 15 amino acids. With V trimmed by 4 bases and J by 10 bases, 9 bases remained unmatched. Germline assignment: CDR1 SGDLS and CDR2 YYNGEE. The CDR3 DNA reads TGTGCCAGCAGCAGATGGACAGGGGAAGGATCACCCCTCCACTTT. Translation: CASSRWTGEGSPLHF.